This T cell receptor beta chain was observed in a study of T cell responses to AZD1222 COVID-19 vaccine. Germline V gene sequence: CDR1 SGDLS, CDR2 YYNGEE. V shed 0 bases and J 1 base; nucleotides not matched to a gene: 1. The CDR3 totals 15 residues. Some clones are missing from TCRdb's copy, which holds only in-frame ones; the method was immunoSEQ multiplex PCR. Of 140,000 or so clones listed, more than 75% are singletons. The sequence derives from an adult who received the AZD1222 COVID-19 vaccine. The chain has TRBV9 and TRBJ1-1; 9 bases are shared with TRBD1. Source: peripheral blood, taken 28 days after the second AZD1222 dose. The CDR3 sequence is CASSVEGQGNTEAFF. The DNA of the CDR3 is TGTGCCAGCAGCGTAGAGGGACAGGGGAACACTGAAGCTTTCTTT.